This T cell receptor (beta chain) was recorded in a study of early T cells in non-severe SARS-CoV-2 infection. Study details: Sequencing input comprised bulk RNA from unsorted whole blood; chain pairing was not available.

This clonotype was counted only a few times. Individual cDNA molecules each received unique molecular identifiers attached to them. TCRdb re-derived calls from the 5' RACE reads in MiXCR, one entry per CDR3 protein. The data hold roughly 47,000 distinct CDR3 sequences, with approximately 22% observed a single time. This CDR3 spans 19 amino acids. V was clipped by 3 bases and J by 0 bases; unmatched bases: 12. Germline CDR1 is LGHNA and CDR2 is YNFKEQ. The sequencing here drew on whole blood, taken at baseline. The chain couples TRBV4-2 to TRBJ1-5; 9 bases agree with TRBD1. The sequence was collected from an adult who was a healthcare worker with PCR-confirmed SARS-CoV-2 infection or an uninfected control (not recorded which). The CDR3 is CASSQNRQGGASSNQPQHF. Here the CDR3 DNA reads TGTGCCAGCAGCCAGAATAGACAGGGGGGAGCGTCTAGCAATCAGCCCCAGCATTTT.